A single sample is the source of the 10 T cell receptor beta chains below, sequenced in a study of T cells in Graves' hyperthyroidism and ophthalmopathy. Using RNA transcripts as the source, TCR beta CDR3 regions were amplified. Initially, a first-round RT-PCR of the TCR CDR3 employed the HTBI primer set. Each CDR3 protein is one row after TCRdb ran MiXCR on the multiplex PCR reads. The sample comprises approximately 740,000 distinct CDR3 sequences, 14% of which are singletons, and roughly 10% rests with the top ten. The sequenced sample was blood. The source is a woman aged 18 to 35 with Graves' hyperthyroidism.

This clonotype was counted many times. V and J are TRBV18 and TRBJ2-7; 9 bases match TRBD2. The length of the CDR3 is 14 residues. J lost 2 bases, V lost 8 bases, and 7 bases had no gene match. In germline, CDR1 is KGHSH, CDR2 LQKENI. CDR3 in DNA: TGTGCCAGCAGCCCTCGGACTAGCGCCTACGAGCAGTACTTC. This sequence encodes CASSPRTSAYEQYF.

V and J are TRBV20-1 and TRBJ1-1; D gene uncertain. Germline-derived CDR1 and CDR2 are DFQATT and SNEGSKA (reference sequence). V was shortened by 0 bases and J by 7 bases, with 18 bases between the two germline ends. The CDR3 has 15 residues. CDR3 protein: CSARDQAGLSFEAFF. CDR3 DNA sequence: TGCAGTGCTAGAGATCAGGCAGGTCTATCATTTGAAGCTTTCTTT.

This rearrangement joins TRBV24-1 to TRBJ2-2; tentatively, D is TRBD1 or TRBD2 (5 bases each). V lost 5 bases to trimming and J lost 3 bases, with 18 bases between them. CDR3 length: 17 amino acids. The germline V gene encodes CDR1 KGHDR and CDR2 SFDVKD. CDR3 in amino acids: CATSAVSGTGDTGELFF. The CDR3 coding sequence is TGTGCCACCAGTGCCGTTTCCGGGACCGGGGACACCGGGGAGCTGTTTTTT.

This clonotype was counted ten times or more. The CDR3 DNA reads as TGTGCCACCAGCACCGAGCGGGAGCAAAGGAATGAGCAGTTCTTC. It codes for CATSTEREQRNEQFF. The V call is TRBV15, the J call TRBJ2-1, with 8 bases fitting TRBD2. V shed 4 bases, J shed 7 bases, and the junction held 9 bases outside the gene matches. The CDR3 runs 15 residues. Germline loops: CDR1 LNHNV, CDR2 YYDKDF (reference sequence).

The CDR3 coding sequence is TGTGCCAGCGCCAGAGGGGAGACAGGGCCCTCCTACGAGCAGTACTTC. Translated, it gives CASARGETGPSYEQYF. The chain has TRBV7-9 and TRBJ2-7; TRBD1 aligns across 7 bases. The germline V gene has CDR1 SEHNR and CDR2 FQNEAQ (reference sequence). This CDR3 is built from 16 residues. The V and J ends lost 8 bases and 0 bases, in that order; junction bases with no gene match: 13.

The table lists this clonotype with many counts. The V call is TRBV12-3 or TRBV12-4, the J call TRBJ1-6; the D gene is possibly TRBD1 (5 bases). The CDR3 contains 15 residues. The V end lost 3 bases, the J end lost 6 bases, and 12 bases lay between the germline ends. DNA of the CDR3: TGTGCCAGCAGTTTCGGTCAGGGTGGTAATTCACCCCTCCACTTT. Translating it yields CASSFGQGGNSPLHF.

Ten or more counts support this clonotype. This chain uses TRBV2 with TRBJ2-7, with TRBD1 matching 7 bases. The CDR3 totals 13 residues. The J segment lost 0 bases and the V segment lost 7 bases, leaving 3 bases of the junction unmatched. Germline lookup yields CDR1 SNHLY and CDR2 FYNNEI. The CDR3 protein is CASKDRSSYEQYF. CDR3 nucleotides: TGTGCCAGCAAGGACAGGAGCTCCTACGAGCAGTACTTC.

V usage is TRBV19 and J usage is TRBJ1-5; TRBD1 is a possible D gene (5 bases). The V end lost 9 bases, the J end lost 1 base, and 16 bases lay between the germline ends. CDR3 length equals 15 residues. Per the germline V gene, CDR1 is LNHDA and CDR2 is SQIVND (reference sequence). The CDR3 nucleotides are TGTGCCAGCCAAAAGGGGCAGCTCAGCAATCAGCCCCAGCATTTT. Its translation is CASQKGQLSNQPQHF.

This clonotype was recorded many times. V usage is TRBV5-1 and J usage is TRBJ2-1; 9 bases are a match to TRBD1. The CDR3 covers 16 residues. Germline CDR1 SGHRS, CDR2 YFSETQ. Trimming cost V 3 bases and J 6 bases; bases outside gene matches: 10. The CDR3 sequence: CASSSELGTGSNEQFF. In DNA form, the CDR3 reads TGCGCCAGCAGCTCCGAACTTGGGACAGGGTCCAATGAGCAGTTCTTC.

This clonotype was seen repeatedly, ten times or more. This chain uses TRBV28 with TRBJ2-1; 10 positions agree with TRBD2. Germline CDR1 and CDR2: MDHEN and SYDVKM. CDR3 size: 14 residues. V shed 8 bases and J 10 bases; nucleotides not matched to a gene: 11. The CDR3 region is CASRSAGGPLEQFF. CDR3 DNA sequence: TGTGCCAGCCGCTCAGCGGGAGGGCCTCTCGAGCAGTTCTTC.